This TCR beta chain appears in the sequencing data of a study of metastatic and nonmetastatic thyroid tumors. Study at large: The authors compared repertoires across blood and tumor or nodule tissue from malignant and benign thyroid patients.

Thyroid surgery took place with no prior treatment in any patient. CDR3 length: 14 amino acids. V gave up 6 bases and J gave up 10 bases, with 19 bases separating them. The germline V gene has CDR1 SGHNT and CDR2 YENEEA. This clone was recorded at least ten times. Its specificity is not known. The CDR3 end shows no conserved phenylalanine or tryptophan, and so a read error is likely. Study-wide points: For both blood and tumor, malignant thyroid tumors reportedly showed significantly higher TCR beta diversity than benign nodules did.

As handled by the study authors: The authors used CDR3 differences across clinicopathological groups to build a distant-metastasis classifier for papillary thyroid cancer. TCRdb used MiXCR to call clones anew from the PCR reads. TCRdb's processing, not the authors' own work, is the source of the V and J calls. The data show 6,800 or so clones, under 3.5% seen once. Sequencing used tumor tissue. The chain employs TRBV11-3 and TRBJ2-1; no firm D call. This sequence was found in a female donor with papillary thyroid cancer or a benign thyroid nodule (not recorded which). Some clones in this sample may be carry-over from other donors' samples. In DNA, the CDR3 is TGTGCCAGCAGTCAGAAACCAGACAAACAAGAGCAGTTCGTC. Encoded protein: CASSQKPDKQEQFV.